This T cell receptor (beta chain) was observed in a study of long-term antiretroviral therapy in people with HIV. With survey level as its setting, the immunoSEQ assay was v3.0. Researchers set sequencing to target roughly 35,000-55,000 T-cell genomes per sample. The data were produced by immunoSEQ multiplex PCR, yet TCRdb's version contains in-frame clones alone and is incomplete. Among 27,000 or so clones listed, approximately 87% were seen once. V was trimmed by 1 base and J by 8 bases, leaving 8 bases between them. Germline CDR1 reads SGHVS; CDR2 reads FQNEAQ. This CDR3 has 12 residues. This chain uses TRBV7-8 with TRBJ1-2; D is uncertain. Source: unsorted PBMCs, taken roughly 4.8 years after starting antiretroviral therapy. This clonotype originated in a middle-aged man with HIV. DNA of the CDR3: TGTGCCAGCAGCTTAGTTGGGTCCGGCTACACCTTC. It is translated as CASSLVGSGYTF.